The 6 T cell receptor beta chains presented below share a single source sample, sequenced in a study of neurological immune-mediated disorders. MiXCR, applied by TCRdb to the 5' RACE reads, yields one record per CDR3 protein. The sample yields around 40,000 distinct CDR3 sequences, 12% seen once. Sequencing was carried out using PBMCs. The receptors here all came from a female donor in good health.

The chain couples TRBV6-2 or TRBV6-3 to TRBJ2-1; 10 bases match TRBD2. The germline gives CDR1 MNHEY, CDR2 SVGEGT. With 6 bases clipped from V and 10 bases from J, the junction kept 9 bases outside the gene matches. The CDR3 has 14 residues. The DNA of the CDR3 is TGTGCCAGCAGGGGAGCGGGGGGGCCACGAGAGCAGTTCTTC. Amino acid sequence: CASRGAGGPREQFF.

This clonotype occurred many times. The genes are TRBV6-1 and TRBJ1-2; no reliable D call. Per the germline V gene, CDR1 is MNHNS and CDR2 is SASEGT. The CDR3 is 13 residues long. The ends were cut back, 6 bases at V and 3 bases at J, with 11 bases in the middle. The CDR3 is CASSETTDYGYTF. DNA of the CDR3: TGTGCCAGCAGCGAAACGACGGACTATGGCTACACCTTC.

The genes are TRBV20-1 and TRBJ2-5, with a weak D call TRBD2 (7 bases). The germline V gene encodes CDR1 DFQATT and CDR2 SNEGSKA (reference sequence). This CDR3 contains 13 residues. V was trimmed by 6 bases and J by 5 bases, leaving 16 bases between them. The CDR3 region has the DNA TGCAGTGCCCAAGGAGGGGGGGGTGAGACCCAGTACTTC. Translating gives CSAQGGGGETQYF.

In its sample, this clonotype was seen a few times. This chain joins TRBV7-2 and TRBJ1-1, with no clear D. This CDR3 has 14 amino acids. The V end lost 4 bases, the J end lost 0 bases, and 9 bases lay between the germline ends. The germline V gene encodes CDR1 SGHTA and CDR2 FQGNSA. CDR3 sequence reads: CASSSWALNTEAFF. The CDR3 DNA follows: TGTGCCAGCAGCTCCTGGGCCCTGAACACTGAAGCTTTCTTT.

This clonotype was counted at least ten times. The J gene is TRBJ1-6, the V gene TRBV4-2; 10 bases line up with TRBD1. Germline trimming cut 0 bases from V and 10 bases from J; bases unmatched to any gene: 6. In germline, CDR1 is LGHNA, CDR2 YNFKEQ. The CDR3 loop spans 16 amino acids. CDR3 protein: CASSQERGTGASPLHF. The CDR3 DNA reads as TGTGCCAGCAGCCAAGAAAGGGGGACAGGGGCCTCACCCCTCCACTTT.

This clonotype has ten or more counts. This chain links TRBV6-2 or TRBV6-3 with TRBJ2-1; TRBD1 agrees at 7 bases. The V gene's germline CDR1 is MNHEY and CDR2 SVGEGT. CDR3 length: 13 residues. V lost 10 bases, J lost 1 base, and 4 bases stayed unmatched. As DNA, the CDR3 is TGTGCCACAGGACAGGAATCCTACAATGAGCAGTTCTTC. The encoded protein is CATGQESYNEQFF.